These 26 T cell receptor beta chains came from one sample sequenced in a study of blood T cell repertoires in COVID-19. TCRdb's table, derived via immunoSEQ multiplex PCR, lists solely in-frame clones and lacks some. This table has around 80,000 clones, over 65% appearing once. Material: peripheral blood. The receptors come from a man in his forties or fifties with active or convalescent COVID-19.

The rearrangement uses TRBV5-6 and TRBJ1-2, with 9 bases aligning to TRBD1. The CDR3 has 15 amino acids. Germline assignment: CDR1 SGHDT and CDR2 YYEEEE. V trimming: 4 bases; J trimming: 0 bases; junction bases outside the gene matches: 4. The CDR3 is CASSPDRGSNYGYTF. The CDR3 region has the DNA TGTGCCAGCAGCCCGGACAGGGGATCTAACTATGGCTACACCTTC.

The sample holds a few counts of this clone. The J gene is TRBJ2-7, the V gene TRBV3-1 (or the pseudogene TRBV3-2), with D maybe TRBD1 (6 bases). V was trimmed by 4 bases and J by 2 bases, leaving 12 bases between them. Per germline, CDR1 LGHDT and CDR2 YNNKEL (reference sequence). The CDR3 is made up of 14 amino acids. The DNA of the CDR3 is TGTGCCAGCAGCCCCACAGGGATCCCCTACGAGCAGTACTTC. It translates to CASSPTGIPYEQYF.

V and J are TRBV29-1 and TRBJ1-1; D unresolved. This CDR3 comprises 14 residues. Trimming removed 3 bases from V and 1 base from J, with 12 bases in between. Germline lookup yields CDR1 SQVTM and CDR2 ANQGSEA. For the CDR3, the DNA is TGCAGCGTTGATCCATTTGGAGAGAACACTGAAGCTTTCTTT. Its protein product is CSVDPFGENTEAFF.

The CDR3, as DNA: TGTGCCAGCAGGCTGACAGGGGGCACAGATACGCAGTATTTT. Its protein is CASRLTGGTDTQYF. The J gene is TRBJ2-3, the V gene TRBV5-8; 8 nucleotides align to TRBD1. The junction had 3 bases not matched to a gene; V was cut back by 5 bases and J by 1 base. The CDR3 contains 14 residues. The V gene's germline CDR1 is SGHTS and CDR2 YDEGEE.

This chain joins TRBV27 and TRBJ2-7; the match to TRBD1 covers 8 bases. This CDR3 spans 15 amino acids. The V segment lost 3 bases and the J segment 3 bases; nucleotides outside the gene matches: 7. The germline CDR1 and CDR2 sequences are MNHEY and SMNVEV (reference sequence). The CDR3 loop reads CASSFRTGNLYEQYF. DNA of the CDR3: TGTGCCAGCAGTTTCAGGACAGGGAACCTCTACGAGCAGTACTTC.

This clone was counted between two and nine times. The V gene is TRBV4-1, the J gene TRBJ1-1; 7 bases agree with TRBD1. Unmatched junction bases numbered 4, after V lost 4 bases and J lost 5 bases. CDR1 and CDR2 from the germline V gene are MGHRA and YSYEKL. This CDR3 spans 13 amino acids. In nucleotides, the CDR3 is TGCGCCAGCAGCCGCCCGGGACAGACTGAAGCTTTCTTT. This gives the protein CASSRPGQTEAFF.

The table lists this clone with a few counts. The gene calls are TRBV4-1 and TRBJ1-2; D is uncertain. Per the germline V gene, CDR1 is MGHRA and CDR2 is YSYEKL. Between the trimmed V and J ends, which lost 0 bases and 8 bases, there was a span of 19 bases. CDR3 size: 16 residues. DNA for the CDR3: TGCGCCAGCAGCCAAGATTCCCGGGGTACCAACGGCGGCTACACCTTC. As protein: CASSQDSRGTNGGYTF.

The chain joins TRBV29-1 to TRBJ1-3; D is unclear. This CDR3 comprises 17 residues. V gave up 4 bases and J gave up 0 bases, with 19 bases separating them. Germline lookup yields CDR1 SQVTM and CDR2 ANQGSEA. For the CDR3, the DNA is TGCAGCGTTGTCGAGACACCATTCCCTTTCTCTGGAAACACCATATATTTT. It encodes CSVVETPFPFSGNTIYF.

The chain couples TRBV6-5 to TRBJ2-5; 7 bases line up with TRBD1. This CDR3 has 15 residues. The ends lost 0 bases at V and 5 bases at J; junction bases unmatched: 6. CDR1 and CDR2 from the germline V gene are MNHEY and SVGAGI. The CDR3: CASSYSRTGSETQYF. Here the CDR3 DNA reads TGTGCCAGCAGTTACTCCCGGACAGGTAGCGAGACCCAGTACTTC.

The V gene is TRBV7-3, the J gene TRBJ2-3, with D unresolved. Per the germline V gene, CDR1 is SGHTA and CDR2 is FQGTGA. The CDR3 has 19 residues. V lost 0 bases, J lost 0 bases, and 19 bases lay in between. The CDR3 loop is CASSLTPTISPHSTDTQYF. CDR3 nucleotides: TGTGCCAGCAGCTTAACACCAACAATTAGCCCCCATAGCACAGATACGCAGTATTTT.

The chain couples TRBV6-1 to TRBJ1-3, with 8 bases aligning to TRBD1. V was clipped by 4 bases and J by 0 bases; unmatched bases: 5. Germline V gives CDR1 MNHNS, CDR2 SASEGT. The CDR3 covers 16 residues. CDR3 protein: CASSVGQESSGNTIYF. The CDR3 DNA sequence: TGTGCCAGCAGTGTGGGACAGGAGTCCTCTGGAAACACCATATATTTT.

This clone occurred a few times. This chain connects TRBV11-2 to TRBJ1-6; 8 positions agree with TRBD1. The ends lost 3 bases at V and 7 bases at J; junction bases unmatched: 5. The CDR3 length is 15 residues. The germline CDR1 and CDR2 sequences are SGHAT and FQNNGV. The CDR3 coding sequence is TGTGCCAGCAGCTTGACAGGGGATGGGAATTCACCCCTCCACTTT. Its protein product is CASSLTGDGNSPLHF.

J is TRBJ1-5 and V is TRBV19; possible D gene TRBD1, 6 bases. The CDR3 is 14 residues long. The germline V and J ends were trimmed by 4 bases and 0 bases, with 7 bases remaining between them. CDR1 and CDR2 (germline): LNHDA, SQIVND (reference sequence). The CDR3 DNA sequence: TGTGCCAGTAGTACACAGGGTAGCAATCAGCCCCAGCATTTT. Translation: CASSTQGSNQPQHF.

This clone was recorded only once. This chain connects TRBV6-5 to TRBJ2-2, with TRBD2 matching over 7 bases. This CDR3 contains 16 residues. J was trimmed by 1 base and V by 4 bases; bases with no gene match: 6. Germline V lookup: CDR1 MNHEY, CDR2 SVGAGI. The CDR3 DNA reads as TGTGCCAGCAGTTTCGCCGGGGGGTTGAACACCGGGGAGCTGTTTTTT. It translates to CASSFAGGLNTGELFF.

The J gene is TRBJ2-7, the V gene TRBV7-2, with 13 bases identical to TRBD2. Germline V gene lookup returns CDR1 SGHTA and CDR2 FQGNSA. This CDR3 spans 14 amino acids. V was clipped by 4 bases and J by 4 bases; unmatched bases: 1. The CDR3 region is CASSSGLAGYEQYF. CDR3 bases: TGTGCCAGCAGCTCGGGACTAGCGGGGTACGAGCAGTACTTC. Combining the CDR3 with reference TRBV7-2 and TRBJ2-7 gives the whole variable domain GAGVSQSPSNKVTEKGKDVELRCDPISGHTALYWYRQSLGQGLEFLIYFQGNSAPDKSGLPSDRFSAERTGGSVSTLTIQRTQQEDSAVYLCASSSGLAGYEQYFGPGTRLTVT.

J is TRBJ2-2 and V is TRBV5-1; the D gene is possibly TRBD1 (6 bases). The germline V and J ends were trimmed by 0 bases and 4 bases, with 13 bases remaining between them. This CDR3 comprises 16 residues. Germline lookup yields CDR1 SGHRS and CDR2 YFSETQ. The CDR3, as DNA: TGCGCCAGCAGCTTGGACCTACAGGGTGGCACCGGGGAGCTGTTTTTT. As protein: CASSLDLQGGTGELFF.

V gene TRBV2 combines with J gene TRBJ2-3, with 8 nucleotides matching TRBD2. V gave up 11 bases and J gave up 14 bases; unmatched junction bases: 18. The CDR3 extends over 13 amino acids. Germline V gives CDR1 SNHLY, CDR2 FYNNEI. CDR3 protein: CAGTREAGDFPYF. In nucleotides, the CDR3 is TGTGCCGGAACCAGGGAAGCGGGGGACTTCCCGTATTTT.

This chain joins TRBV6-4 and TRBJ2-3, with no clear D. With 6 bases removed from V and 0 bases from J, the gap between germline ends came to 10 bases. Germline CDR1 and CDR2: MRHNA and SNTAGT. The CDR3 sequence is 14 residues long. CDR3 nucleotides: TGTGCCAGCAGGGTGCAAGCTAGCACAGATACGCAGTATTTT. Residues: CASRVQASTDTQYF.

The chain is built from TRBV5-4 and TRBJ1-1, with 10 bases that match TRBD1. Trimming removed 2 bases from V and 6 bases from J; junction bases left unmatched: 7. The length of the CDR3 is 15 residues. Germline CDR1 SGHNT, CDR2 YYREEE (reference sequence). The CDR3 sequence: CASSFGQGVLAEAFF. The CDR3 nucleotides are TGTGCCAGCAGCTTCGGACAGGGGGTTCTTGCTGAAGCTTTCTTT.

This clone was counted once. The CDR3 DNA sequence: TGTGCCAGCAGCGGGCAGGGGCCGGAGACCGGGGAGCTGTTTTTT. It specifies CASSGQGPETGELFF. The gene calls are TRBV7-9 and TRBJ2-2; perhaps TRBD1 as D (6 bases). CDR1 and CDR2 from the germline V gene are SEHNR and FQNEAQ (reference sequence). The CDR3 loop spans 15 amino acids. The ends were cut back, 5 bases at V and 5 bases at J, with 15 bases in the middle.

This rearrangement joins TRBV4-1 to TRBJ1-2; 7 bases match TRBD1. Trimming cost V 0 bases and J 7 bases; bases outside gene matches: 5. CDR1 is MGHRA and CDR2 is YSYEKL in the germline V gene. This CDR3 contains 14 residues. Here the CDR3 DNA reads TGCGCCAGCAGCCAAGAACAGGGGATAGGTGGCTACACCTTC. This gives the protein CASSQEQGIGGYTF.

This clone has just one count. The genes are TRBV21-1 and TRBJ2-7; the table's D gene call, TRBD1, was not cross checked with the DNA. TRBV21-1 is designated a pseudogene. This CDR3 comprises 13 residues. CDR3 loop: CASSADRGTEQYF. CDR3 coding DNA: TGTGCCAGCAGCGCAGACAGGGGAACGGAACAGTACTTC.

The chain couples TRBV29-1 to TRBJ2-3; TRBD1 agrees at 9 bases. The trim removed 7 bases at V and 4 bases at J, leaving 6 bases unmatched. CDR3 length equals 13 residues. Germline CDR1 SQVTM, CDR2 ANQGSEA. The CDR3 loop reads CSAYRGLPDTQYF. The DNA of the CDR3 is TGCAGCGCATACAGGGGGCTGCCAGATACGCAGTATTTT.

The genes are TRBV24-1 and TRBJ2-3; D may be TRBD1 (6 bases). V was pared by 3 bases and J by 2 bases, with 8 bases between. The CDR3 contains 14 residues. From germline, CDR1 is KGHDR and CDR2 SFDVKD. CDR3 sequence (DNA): TGTGCCACCAGTGATCAGGGGTACACAGATACGCAGTATTTT. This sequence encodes CATSDQGYTDTQYF.

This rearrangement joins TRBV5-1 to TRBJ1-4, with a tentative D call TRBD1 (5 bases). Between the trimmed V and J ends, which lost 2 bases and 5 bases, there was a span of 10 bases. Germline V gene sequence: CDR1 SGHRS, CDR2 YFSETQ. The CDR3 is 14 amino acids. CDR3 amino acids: CASSLGGGNEKLFF. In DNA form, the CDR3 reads TGCGCCAGCAGCTTAGGCGGGGGGAATGAAAAACTGTTTTTT.

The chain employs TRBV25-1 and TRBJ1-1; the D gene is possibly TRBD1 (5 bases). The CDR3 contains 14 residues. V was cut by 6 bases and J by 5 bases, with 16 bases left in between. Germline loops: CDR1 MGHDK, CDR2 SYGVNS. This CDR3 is CASRDGGSRTEAFF. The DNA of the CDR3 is TGTGCCAGCAGAGACGGGGGTTCTAGGACTGAAGCTTTCTTT.